This TCR beta chain is drawn from a study of shared clonotypes between healthy human individuals. Regarding the study as a whole: Some naive CD4 clonotypes, 4% to 6%, turned up in common across four donors.

This table comes from immunoSEQ multiplex PCR, and its TCRdb copy is limited to in-frame clones, with some not included. The sample holds hundreds of thousands of clones; roughly 96% are singletons and the top ten take less than 0.35%. V was cut by 3 bases and J by 6 bases, with 9 bases left in between. The CDR3 extends over 13 amino acids. CDR1 is MDHEN and CDR2 is SYDVKM in the germline V gene. This clone was seen only once. The antigen remains unidentified. The material sequenced was memory CD8+ T cells sorted from blood. Sample subset: CD45RO+ cells pooled with CCR7-negative TemRA cells. V and J are TRBV28 and TRBJ1-5; D call uncertain. The receptor's source is a man under 40 in good health. The CDR3 DNA reads as TGTGCCAGCAGTTTCTGGGTAGCTCAGCCCCAGCATTTT. Protein sequence: CASSFWVAQPQHF.